Sequencing of this T cell receptor (beta chain) was carried out in a study of yellow fever vaccine responses in identical twins (dated by TCRdb to between 2018 and 2020). In the study overall: In identical twins, the study followed T cell clones that responded to the vaccine with precision.

CDR1 LNHDA and CDR2 SQIVND were looked up in the germline V gene (reference sequence). V has 3 bases trimmed and J has 7 bases trimmed; junction bases matching no gene number 9. Including the terminal cysteine and phenylalanine, the CDR3 comprises 15 residues. Left in the record is the CDR3 DNA by itself, 45 bases read in frame from the first base. The library relied on RT-PCR. Sequencing used an Illumina HiSeq 2500. TCRdb applied fastp at Q25 and MiXCR to the public reads, then kept only in-frame beta chains. Each entry is one CDR3 protein sequence, shown with its most common DNA and genes. The sample profile shows 5,700 or so distinct CDR3 sequences; approximately 90% of them were found once. The ten largest clones add up to 3% of the sample. As to this clonotype: It lacks a known antigen. Qualities for individual bases were not recorded, and no much larger clone is one base off.

What the research found in general, with its limitations: According to the authors, the vaccine-induced T cell response in identical twins seemed to be partly convergent and partly specific to each individual.

The input for sequencing was T cells from blood (PBMCs), unsorted or a sorted subset (not recorded which), taken before or after yellow fever vaccination (not recorded which). This TCR was sampled from a woman between 18 and 29 years old who received the yellow fever vaccine. Donor details come from another sample of the same person, matched by shared clones. This receptor chain uses TRBV19 and TRBJ1-5; the junction holds 7 bases that match TRBD1. The encoded CDR3 is CASSIIGTVEQPQHF. The bases read TGTGCCAGTAGTATTATCGGGACAGTGGAACAGCCCCAGCATTTT.